Many counts were recorded for the clone carrying this TCR beta chain. The antigen is unknown. TCRdb passed the reads through MiXCR, listing each CDR3 protein once. There are around 70,000 distinct CDR3 sequences in the sample; more than 3% occur only once, and approximately 20% lies in the top ten. V shed 1 base and J shed 7 bases, with 13 bases lying between them. This CDR3 region has 14 residues. The germline gives CDR1 SGHTA, CDR2 FQGNSA. The sample belongs to a study of T cell repertoires in cytomegalovirus infection. Study-wide results and caveats: It was HLA-C-restricted CMV-specific TCR beta clonotypes that dominated the response ex vivo.

The rearrangement links TRBV7-2 to TRBJ2-5; unclear D gene. The TCR was taken from a human donor in good health (CMV status not recorded). Some clones in this sample may be carry-over from other donors' samples. The sample was PBMCs. Here the CDR3 reads CASSLGPNPGTQYF. CDR3 bases: TGTGCCAGCAGCTTAGGACCCAACCCAGGGACCCAGTACTTC. Together with reference TRBV7-2 and TRBJ2-5, the CDR3 gives the full variable domain: GAGVSQSPSNKVTEKGKDVELRCDPISGHTALYWYRQSLGQGLEFLIYFQGNSAPDKSGLPSDRFSAERTGGSVSTLTIQRTQQEDSAVYLCASSLGPNPGTQYFGPGTRLLVL.